This T cell receptor (beta chain) appears in the sequencing data of a study of T cells after yellow fever vaccination. The CDR3 extends over 16 amino acids. The V end was cut by 1 base, the J end by 0 bases, with 12 bases between. Germline V CDR1 and CDR2: SGHRS, YFSETQ. Template switching by 5'RACE produced TCR cDNA, adding a universal primer site and UMIs. TCRdb re-derived calls from the 5' RACE reads in MiXCR, one entry per CDR3 protein. The data show 250,000 to 350,000 distinct CDR3 sequences, with approximately 4.5% seen just once and roughly 19% held by the top ten. This clonotype has at least ten counts. Its antigen is not identified. General study results and limits: Relatively few clonotypes were ones that appeared in both CD4 and CD8 compartments. The secondary response peaked faster, at day 5 versus 15, but was weaker. Most primary-vaccination clones reappeared after the booster (approximately 95% CD4, about 90% CD8).

The specimen comprised PBMCs, sampled 15 days after the yellow fever booster vaccination. The V gene is TRBV5-1, the J gene TRBJ2-3, with D maybe TRBD2 (6 bases). The TCR was taken from a man aged 18 to 29 who received the YFV17D yellow fever vaccine. CDR3 bases: TGCGCCAGCAGCTTGAATCCGGGGACTAGCACAGATACGCAGTATTTT. Protein product: CASSLNPGTSTDTQYF.